This record looks at one T cell receptor beta chain sequence and its context. The antigen it binds to is not known. No much larger clonotype is one base removed from it; base qualities were not supplied. The roughly 37 donors, aged roughly 6 to 90 years, were systemically healthy Caucasian individuals from Russia. About 9.6 milliliters of peripheral blood were collected from each donor into EDTA-treated Vacutainer tubes. Ficoll-Paque density-gradient centrifugation was used to isolate PBMCs, with at least 6.5 million per sample. Total RNA, at least 6 micrograms per sample, was extracted from PBMCs with Trizol reagent. Naive CD45RAhigh/CD27high T cell percentages were measured by flow cytometry on a PBMC aliquot from every donor. Library preparation employed 5' RACE. Reads for this sample came from an Illumina HiSeq 2500. The second PCR ran for roughly 7 to 11 cycles and used a J-beta primer mix along with a sample-barcoded 5' primer. Each TCR beta cDNA molecule received a unique molecular identifier from a template-switch 5' adaptor carrying 12 random nucleotides. At least 3 million CDR3-containing paired-end reads were obtained from each sample. All of the RNA was converted into first-strand cDNA using the Mint cDNA synthesis kit, with a TRBC-specific oligonucleotide serving as the primer. All cDNA was treated with uracil-DNA glycosylase and then went through a first 18-cycle PCR with the universal primers M1SS and BC2_uni_R. In the original analysis: Normalization of each sample was performed by random selection of 1 million high-quality reads, each carrying a distinct molecular identifier. Reads with shared molecular identifiers were discarded instead of being binned into consensus sequences. MiTCR, set to a Q25 quality threshold and the strictest error-elimination algorithm, was used for CDR3 identification, clonotype clustering and error correction. A nonparametric unseen species model with Euler transformation was used to estimate a lower bound on total TCR beta diversity. Through fastp at Q25 and MiXCR, TCRdb rebuilt clones from the public reads, retaining in-frame beta chains. Every CDR3 protein is listed once, alongside the most common genes and DNA of its rows. Clone size and V and J calls follow TCRdb, not the original study. The sample table contains around 800,000 distinct CDR3 sequences; only one count was recorded for roughly 24% of them. 2.5% to 3.5% of the sample goes to the ten largest clones.

These data belong to a study of blood T cells in healthy people across ages (dated by TCRdb to the mid-2010s). Some background on the complete study: In model experiments, roughly one uniquely barcoded TCR beta cDNA molecule per two T cells was captured by template switching. The donors were divided into four age groups: young (average around 16 years), middle-aged (roughly 40), aged (about 56) and long-lived (about 90). The study measured age-related changes in TCR beta repertoire diversity using deep sequencing normalized with unique cDNA molecular identifiers. For two donors (one aged 18 to 29 and one aged 80 or older), the study analyzed two additional independent replicas of 1 million unique cDNA reads from the same blood draw.

The CDR3 sequence holds 15 residues, the cysteine and phenylalanine included. Solely the CDR3 DNA is kept, with 45 bases framed from the first base. V is cut by 7 bases and J by 4 bases, and the space between the germline ends is 16 bases. For CDR1 and CDR2, the germline V gene (reference sequence) lists MNHNY and SVGAGI. Beyond this particular receptor, the publication reports: Observed TCR beta diversity correlated strongly with the percentage of naive T cells measured by flow cytometry. Observed TCR beta diversity per million T cells fell roughly linearly with age, and a significant reduction was already apparent by age approximately 40. Estimates of total diversity from one million sequenced T cells were regarded as lower bounds and underestimates. Because the CMV infection status of the donors was unknown, age-related changes in expanded clonotypes may potentially have been confounded. Because profiling used bulk unsorted PBMCs, naive and antigen-experienced compartments could not be compared conclusively. Compared with the aged group, the long-lived group had more naive CD4+ T cells, fewer expanded clones and increased TCR diversity, a pattern suggesting age selection.

This sample was shared with a second study, whose subject was T cells of mothers and their children. Taken from the second paper: Donors were nine systemically healthy Caucasian individuals: three mothers and their six children. cDNA synthesis consumed the entire amount of extracted RNA, loaded at around 1.4 ug RNA in each 15 ul reaction. Sample barcodes and 2-4 random nucleotides were added via the M1S primer in the second PCR. More than 8 million TCR beta CDR3 reads were obtained from each mother, and about 3 million reads were obtained from each child. In both related and unrelated pairs, thymic selection shapes the output of TCR recombination in a similar way, with inherited differences having only a minor effect. Normalized repertoire overlap was always slightly but never significantly higher in related than unrelated mother-child pairs. No persistent microchimeric T cell clones were detected, at a sensitivity of 80 to 100 clones per million clonotypes. The study used deep NGS to compare TCR beta repertoires of mothers and children, seeking features distinguishing related mother-child pairs from unrelated individuals. Mothers averaged roughly 40 +/- 4 years of age and children averaged roughly 11 +/- 4 years. Libraries were sequenced on Illumina HiSeq 2000 with 100+100 nt paired-end reads after adapter ligation with NEBNext reagents. To prevent cross-contamination, the mother and child libraries were prepared one month apart and sequenced in separate runs. For each donor, somewhere between roughly 450,000 and 2,100,000 distinct TCR beta clonotypes were identified. Naive TCR beta clonotypes were estimated from low-frequency clonotypes matched to each donor's FACS-determined naive share, without sorting.

The sequence came from a boy younger than 18 in good health. The sequence joins TRBV6-6 to TRBJ1-4; TRBD1 is a weak D gene call, 6 bases matching. The sample was blood. The CDR3 protein is CASNPTDRLNEKLFF. The DNA sequence reads TGTGCCAGCAATCCGACGGACAGACTTAATGAAAAACTGTTTTTT.